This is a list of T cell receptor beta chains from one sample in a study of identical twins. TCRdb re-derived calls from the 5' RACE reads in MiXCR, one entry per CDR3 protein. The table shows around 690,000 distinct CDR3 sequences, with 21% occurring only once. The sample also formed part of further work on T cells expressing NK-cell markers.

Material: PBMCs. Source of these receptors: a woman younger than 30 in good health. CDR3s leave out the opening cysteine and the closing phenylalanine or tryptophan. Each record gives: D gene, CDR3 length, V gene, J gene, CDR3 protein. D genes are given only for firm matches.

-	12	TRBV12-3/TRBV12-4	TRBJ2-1	ASSLSAGHNEQF
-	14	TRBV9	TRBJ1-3	ASSVDMGGSGNTIY
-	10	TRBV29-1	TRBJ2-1	SVGYPTVEQF
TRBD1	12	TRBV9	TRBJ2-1	ASSADLGQGEQF
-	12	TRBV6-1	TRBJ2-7	ASRVGARNYEQY
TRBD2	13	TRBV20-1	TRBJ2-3	SASGRFRGGDTQY
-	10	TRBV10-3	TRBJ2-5	AISSVLETQY
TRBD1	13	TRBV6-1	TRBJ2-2	ASTRTGTNTGELF
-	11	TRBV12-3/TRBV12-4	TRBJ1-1	ASSVTVNTEAF
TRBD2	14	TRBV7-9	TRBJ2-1	ASSLVQLAGNNEQF
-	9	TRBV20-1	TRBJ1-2	SARDKGTPT
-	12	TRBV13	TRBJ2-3	ASSTGQLRDTQY